This TCR beta chain stems from a study of shared clonotypes between healthy human individuals. As for this clone: The antigen is not known.

Running of the assay took place at deep level. Profiling relied on immunoSEQ multiplex PCR, and the TCRdb table lists in-frame clones only, not all of them. Of more than 600,000 clones listed, under 95% were seen once; the top ten hold more than 20%. Germline V gene sequence: CDR1 SGHKS, CDR2 YYEKEE (reference sequence). Losses at the gene ends were 4 bases for V and 9 bases for J; bases not matched to a gene: 14. CDR3 length: 16 amino acids. Overall study findings and caveats: The rarefaction results pointed to incomplete sorted-subset sequencing despite large depth.

The naive CD8 population came from CD45RO-negative cells selected for CCR7, without terminally differentiated effector memory CD45RA+ cells. The receptor comes from a man aged 25 to 40 in good health. This chain links TRBV5-5 with TRBJ2-7; TRBD2 aligns across 12 bases. Material for sequencing was naive CD8+ T cells sorted from blood. The CDR3 sequence: CASSLRLAGVVVGQYF. CDR3 nucleotide sequence: TGTGCCAGCAGCCTTCGACTAGCGGGAGTGGTAGTGGGGCAGTACTTC. Full variable domain (outside the CDR3, taken from reference TRBV5-5 and TRBJ2-7): DAGVTQSPTHLIKTRGQQVTLRCSPISGHKSVSWYQQVLGQGPQFIFQYYEKEERGRGNFPDRFSARQFPNYSSELNVNALLLGDSALYLCASSLRLAGVVVGQYFGPGTRLTVT.